This TCR beta chain is from a study of regulatory T cells in long-lasting Graves disease (dated by TCRdb to the early 2020s). With respect to the entire study: To count as having persistent Graves' disease, a patient had to have received antithyroid drug treatment for over 5 years with TSH receptor autoantibodies remaining persistently positive. This study used TCR sequencing and RNA sequencing of peripheral blood to compare persistent Graves' disease patients against newly diagnosed Graves' disease patients. The study was registered as a clinical trial and conducted in China. A total of roughly 33 samples underwent TCR sequencing: 13 from persistent and about 20 from newly diagnosed Graves' disease patients. On average, persistent Graves' disease patients in the clinical cohort had been on antithyroid drugs for about 9.7 years. Study-level results and caveats: The authors acknowledged the small sample size as a limitation that may reduce accuracy. The study examined only peripheral blood because the primary lesion, thyroid tissue, could not be accessed. Sequencing and analysis were restricted to the TCR beta chain. Compared with newly diagnosed patients, persistent Graves' disease patients had lower TCR Shannon entropy and fewer highly expanded clones, which suggests clonal expansion. Persistent patients shared more public clonotypes among themselves (fewer than 3,000) than newly diagnosed patients did (roughly 920). Persistent disease showed preferential use of TRBV28, TRBJ1-2 and TRBJ2-5, whereas newly diagnosed disease favored TRBV20-1 and TRBJ2-1.

The CDR3 goes from the cysteine to the phenylalanine over 14 residues. CDR3 DNA only is kept here, 42 bases in frame from base 1. A distance of 13 bases separates the germline ends of V and J, which lose 9 bases and 0 bases respectively. CDR1 and CDR2 were assigned from the germline V gene (reference sequence) as LNHDA and SQIVND. To note about this clonotype: Its recognized antigen is unknown. It has no much larger one-base neighbor in the sample; base qualities were not kept.

The library came from multiplex PCR. The listed sequencing device is Illumina HiSeq 4000. To build TCR beta libraries, CDR3 regions were amplified by Arm-PCR using iRepertoire HTBI primers. PCR products were gel purified before sequencing. The study's own analysis went as follows. Across samples, fewer than 70 TRBV and around 15 TRBJ segments were identified and used for gene usage analysis of CDR3 amino acid clonotypes. COPE and FqMerger were used to merge the filtered high-quality paired reads into contigs. Contigs were aligned with BLAST to IMGT TRBV, TRBD and TRBJ reference genes, and CDR3 was defined per IMGT. Highly expanded clones were defined as clonotypes with a frequency above 0.1%. Shannon entropy served as the measure of repertoire diversity, while the Gini coefficient captured V-J evenness. Clonotypes shared by more than one individual were considered public. TCRdb passed the public sequencing reads through fastp at Q25 and MiXCR, retaining productive beta sequences. Under each unique CDR3 protein, matching rows form one entry showing the most common genes and DNA. The V and J calls were not made by the authors but by TCRdb's processing. In all, the sample holds almost 350,000 distinct CDR3 sequences, and around 19% of those were seen once. 29% of the sample goes to the ten largest clones.

The time point label on this specimen signifies: persistent/refractory GD, antithyroid drugs over 5 years with positive TRAb. For both TCR sequencing and RNA sequencing, RNA was extracted from PBMCs using TRIzol. The diagnosis of Graves' disease was made according to American Thyroid Association guidelines. Patients were recruited from an endocrinology department in Xi'an, China. From each patient, nine milliliters of peripheral blood was collected into an EDTA anticoagulant tube. Ficoll Paque Plus density gradient separation was used to isolate PBMCs, and no further T cell sorting was performed. An Agilent 2100 Bioanalyzer and agarose gel were used to assess RNA quality, and a NanoDrop 2000 was used to measure RNA concentration.

Here the chain combines TRBV19 and TRBJ2-3; perhaps TRBD2 is the D gene, with 5 bases matching. This TCR was sampled from a female donor with Graves disease. This sample comprised peripheral blood mononuclear cells (PBMCs), obtained when the disease was refractory, from a patient treated with antithyroid drugs. The encoded CDR3 is CASRPPGSTDTQYF. In nucleotide form, the sequence is TGTGCCAGCCGACCCCCGGGGAGCACAGATACGCAGTATTTT.